Listed here are 24 T cell receptor beta chains from one sample, sequenced in a study of shared clonotypes between healthy human individuals. Repertoires were generated with immunoSEQ multiplex PCR, while TCRdb's copy carries only in-frame clones and drops some. Seen here are about 180,000 clones, about 93% observed once, and the top ten hold 0.065% to 0.07%. Sequenced: naive CD4+ T cells sorted from blood. Subset indicated: CD45RA+ positively selected. The receptors derive from a woman aged 25 to 39 in good health.

V and J are TRBV7-9 and TRBJ2-2, with TRBD1 matching 7 bases. This CDR3 spans 16 amino acids. Germline V CDR1 and CDR2: SEHNR, FQNEAQ (reference sequence). The trim removed 8 bases at V and 0 bases at J, leaving 9 bases unmatched. The CDR3, as DNA: TGTGCCAGCCTCTTGAGACAGGGACCGAACACCGGGGAGCTGTTTTTT. Protein product: CASLLRQGPNTGELFF.

The J gene is TRBJ2-3, the V gene TRBV29-1; 7 bases are a match to TRBD2. Looked up from germline, CDR1 is SQVTM and CDR2 is ANQGSEA. The CDR3 runs 11 residues. J was trimmed by 13 bases and V by 4 bases; bases with no gene match: 8. CDR3 bases: TGCAGCGTTGGAGAAAGTACTAGCGAGTATTTT. Translated: CSVGESTSEYF.

The chain uses TRBV7-8 and TRBJ2-1, with D tentatively TRBD2 (5 bases). Looked up from germline, CDR1 is SGHVS and CDR2 is FQNEAQ. CDR3 length: 18 amino acids. V was cut by 5 bases and J by 1 base, with 21 bases left in between. The CDR3 reads CASSLGPLARSSYNEQFF. The CDR3 nucleotides are TGTGCCAGCAGCCTAGGCCCTTTAGCGCGATCATCCTACAATGAGCAGTTCTTC.

The chain links TRBV10-3 to TRBJ2-3; 12 nucleotides align to TRBD2. Germline values: CDR1 ENHRY, CDR2 SYGVKD. The CDR3 has 18 amino acids. V gave up 3 bases and J gave up 5 bases; unmatched junction bases: 12. The CDR3 sequence is CAISDISLAGGPGDTQYF. The CDR3 nucleotides read TGTGCCATCAGTGACATATCCCTAGCGGGAGGGCCCGGAGATACGCAGTATTTT.

The rearrangement links TRBV19 to TRBJ1-5; no reliable D call. CDR3 length equals 14 residues. Germline-derived CDR1 and CDR2 are LNHDA and SQIVND (reference sequence). The V and J ends lost 7 bases and 5 bases respectively, with 15 bases between them. CDR3 coding DNA: TGTGCCAGTAAGCACCATGAAAGCTATCAGCCCCAGCATTTT. Its translation is CASKHHESYQPQHF. The whole variable domain, filled in from reference TRBV19 and TRBJ1-5, reads DGGITQSPKYLFRKEGQNVTLSCEQNLNHDAMYWYRQDPGQGLRLIYYSQIVNDFQKGDIAEGYSVSREKKESFPLTVTSAQKNPTAFYLCASKHHESYQPQHFGDGTRLSIL.

The chain carries TRBV7-2 and TRBJ1-1; D not certain. The V end was cut by 3 bases, the J end by 5 bases, with 10 bases between. CDR1 and CDR2 (germline): SGHTA, FQGNSA. The CDR3 sequence is 13 residues long. CDR3 coding DNA: TGTGCCAGCAGCTTCTTACTAAGTACTGAAGCTTTCTTT. Translating it yields CASSFLLSTEAFF.

This chain links TRBV5-5 with TRBJ2-7, with TRBD1 identical over 7 bases. The trim removed 0 bases at V and 2 bases at J, leaving 5 bases unmatched. The germline gives CDR1 SGHKS, CDR2 YYEKEE (reference sequence). CDR3 length: 15 amino acids. The CDR3 protein is CASSLGQGHTYEQYF. CDR3 coding DNA: TGTGCCAGCAGCTTGGGACAGGGTCATACCTACGAGCAGTACTTC.

In its sample, this clone was seen once. CDR3: CASSKGPRVQYF. In nucleotides, the CDR3 is TGTGCCAGCAGCAAAGGACCTCGGGTGCAGTACTTC. The chain couples TRBV21-1 to TRBJ2-7; the table's D gene call, TRBD2, was not cross checked with the DNA. TRBV21-1 is a pseudogene segment. The CDR3 loop spans 12 amino acids.

The gene calls are TRBV28 and TRBJ2-7; 8 bases fit TRBD2. V dropped 7 bases and J dropped 1; count of bases not matched to a gene: 6. Germline CDR1 reads MDHEN; CDR2 reads SYDVKM. The CDR3 is 14 amino acids. The CDR3 DNA is TGTGCCAGCAATTCAGCGGGAGTGTCCTACGAGCAGTACTTC. As protein: CASNSAGVSYEQYF.

J is TRBJ2-1 and V is TRBV5-4; TRBD2 matches 14 bases. V gave up 4 bases and J gave up 1 base; unmatched junction bases: 4. CDR3 size: 17 residues. The germline CDR1 and CDR2 sequences are SGHNT and YYREEE (reference sequence). The CDR3 DNA sequence: TGTGCCAGCAGCAAGGGACTAGCGGGAGCTTCCTACAATGAGCAGTTCTTC. It translates to CASSKGLAGASYNEQFF.

The rearrangement joins TRBV11-3 to TRBJ1-5, with D hard to call. This CDR3 is 14 amino acids long. Germline V CDR1 and CDR2: SGHNT, YENEEA. V lost 4 bases, J lost 0 bases, and 7 bases lay in between. The CDR3 here is CASSSPYSNQPQHF. CDR3 DNA: TGTGCCAGCAGCTCCCCCTATAGCAATCAGCCCCAGCATTTT.

This clone was picked up one time. This chain joins TRBV27 and TRBJ1-5; 7 positions agree with TRBD1. The germline V gene has CDR1 MNHEY and CDR2 SMNVEV (reference sequence). The ends lost 5 bases at V and 5 bases at J; junction bases unmatched: 6. This CDR3 spans 14 amino acids. The CDR3: CASSPGTEYQPQHF. CDR3 bases: TGTGCCAGCAGTCCCGGGACAGAGTATCAGCCCCAGCATTTT.

The rearrangement joins TRBV28 to TRBJ2-3, with 7 bases lining up with TRBD1. Germline V gene data show CDR1 as MDHEN and CDR2 as SYDVKM. The V and J ends lost 6 bases and 5 bases, in that order; junction bases with no gene match: 14. The CDR3 runs to 16 residues. The CDR3 reads CASSGRGQVSLDTQYF. Written as DNA, the CDR3 is TGTGCCAGCAGCGGTAGGGGGCAGGTATCCCTAGATACGCAGTATTTT.

The chain joins TRBV7-8 to TRBJ2-7; 14 bases line up with TRBD2. The V gene end was trimmed by 7 bases and the J gene end by 7 bases; junction bases not matched to a gene: 9. Germline-derived CDR1 and CDR2 are SGHVS and FQNEAQ. There are 15 residues in the CDR3. CDR3: CASNPGLAGVGEQYF. CDR3 nucleotide sequence: TGTGCCAGCAACCCGGGACTAGCGGGAGTCGGAGAGCAGTACTTC.

The chain couples TRBV6-5 to TRBJ2-7, with 7 bases identical to TRBD2. J lost 0 bases, V lost 6 bases, and 8 bases had no gene match. Germline CDR1 is MNHEY and CDR2 is SVGAGI. CDR3 length equals 15 residues. The CDR3 spells CASRSSSGISYEQYF. The CDR3, as DNA: TGTGCCAGCAGGTCCTCTAGCGGCATCTCCTACGAGCAGTACTTC.

J is TRBJ2-1 and V is TRBV28; 9 nucleotides match TRBD1. This CDR3 has 15 residues. CDR1 is MDHEN and CDR2 is SYDVKM in the germline V gene. The junction had 5 bases not matched to a gene; V was cut back by 5 bases and J by 3 bases. The CDR3 loop reads CASSPPGQGYNEQFF. CDR3 in DNA: TGTGCCAGCAGTCCGCCGGGACAGGGCTACAATGAGCAGTTCTTC.

The V gene is TRBV28, the J gene TRBJ2-6; TRBD1 matches at 8 bases. Germline V gene sequence: CDR1 MDHEN, CDR2 SYDVKM. Unmatched junction bases numbered 4, after V lost 5 bases and J lost 4 bases. The CDR3 spans 15 residues. The CDR3 region is CASSGQGFGANVLTF. CDR3 nucleotides: TGTGCCAGCAGTGGACAGGGTTTCGGGGCCAACGTCCTGACTTTC.

The chain employs TRBV4-1 and TRBJ2-5; D is unresolved. There are 15 residues in the CDR3. Looked up from germline, CDR1 is MGHRA and CDR2 is YSYEKL. Trimming pared 2 bases from V and 3 bases from J, leaving 13 bases between. The CDR3 DNA follows: TGCGCCAGCAGCCAACCGACGAGGAGAAAAGAGACCCAGTACTTC. Its translation is CASSQPTRRKETQYF.

This sequence joins TRBV30 and TRBJ2-1; TRBD2 might be the D (5 bases). This CDR3 has 13 residues. The V gene lost 4 bases and the J gene lost 6 bases, with 13 bases spanning the gap. Per germline, CDR1 GTSNPN and CDR2 SVGIG (reference sequence). The CDR3 loop reads CAWTPSPGNEQFF. For the CDR3, the DNA is TGTGCCTGGACTCCTAGCCCGGGCAATGAGCAGTTCTTC.

The genes are TRBV18 and TRBJ2-5, with TRBD1 matching over 7 bases. The assigned J gene may be wrong: the sequence end matches TRBJ2-7 better. CDR3 length: 15 residues. CDR1 and CDR2 from the germline V gene are KGHSH and LQKENI. The CDR3 sequence: CASSRTDRRAYEQYF. The CDR3 DNA follows: TGTGCCAGCTCACGAACGGACAGGCGGGCCTACGAGCAGTACTTC.

This clone was observed once. The V call is TRBV6-4, the J call TRBJ2-7, with TRBD2 matching over 8 bases. The junction had 11 bases not matched to a gene; V was cut back by 6 bases and J by 1 base. The CDR3 loop spans 16 amino acids. Germline V lookup: CDR1 MRHNA, CDR2 SNTAGT. CDR3 bases: TGTGCCAGCAGAGGGACTAGTCTTCGCAGGTCCTACGAGCAGTACTTC. Protein: CASRGTSLRRSYEQYF.

J is TRBJ1-5 and V is TRBV7-9, with TRBD1 matching 10 bases. CDR3 length equals 15 residues. Germline CDR1 reads SEHNR; CDR2 reads FQNEAQ (reference sequence). Trimming took 1 base from V and 8 from J; bases not matched to a gene: 5. CDR3 in amino acids: CASSLGDRGWEPQHF. DNA of the CDR3: TGTGCCAGCAGCTTAGGGGACAGGGGATGGGAGCCCCAGCATTTT.

The chain carries TRBV5-8 and TRBJ2-5; D might be TRBD2 (6 bases). The V gene lost 3 bases and the J gene lost 4 bases, with 13 bases spanning the gap. Per the germline V gene, CDR1 is SGHTS and CDR2 is YDEGEE. There are 14 residues in the CDR3. This CDR3 reads CASSSSGEGETQYF. The CDR3 coding sequence is TGTGCCAGCAGCTCCTCGGGAGAGGGAGAGACCCAGTACTTC.

This chain connects TRBV9 to TRBJ2-5, with 13 bases identical to TRBD2. The V gene end was trimmed by 4 bases and the J gene end by 5 bases; junction bases not matched to a gene: 8. The germline V gene has CDR1 SGDLS and CDR2 YYNGEE. The length of the CDR3 is 16 residues. The CDR3 DNA sequence: TGTGCCAGCAGCCCCCGGACTAGCGGGAGAGGTGAGACCCAGTACTTC. It encodes CASSPRTSGRGETQYF.